A selection of T cell receptor beta chains follows, all from one sample in a study of T cell responses to AZD1222 COVID-19 vaccine. Data came from immunoSEQ multiplex PCR; TCRdb stores just in-frame clones and leaves some out. Among about 70,000 clones, 83% were seen once, and the ten largest hold roughly 6.5%. The starting material was peripheral blood, obtained 28 days after the second AZD1222 dose. Every receptor here comes from an adult who received the AZD1222 COVID-19 vaccine. Both conserved end residues are part of each CDR3. D genes are given only for firm matches. Size values are once, few and many counts, or a class for expanded clones, and some rows have none.

abundance	j_gene	v_gene	d_gene	CDR3aa	CDR3nt
NA	TRBJ1-1	TRBV21-1	NA	CWTSPEAFF	TGTTGGACCTCTCCCGAAGCTTTCTTT
NA	TRBJ1-1	TRBV14	NA	CASSPALGGGNTEAFF	TGTGCCAGCAGCCCCGCCCTGGGAGGCGGGAACACTGAAGCTTTCTTT
NA	TRBJ1-5	TRBV11-2	NA	CASSRNSRQDYSNQPQHF	TGTGCCAGCAGCAGAAATTCTCGACAGGATTATAGCAATCAGCCCCAGCATTTT
once	TRBJ2-7	TRBV12-3/TRBV12-4	NA	CASSSGPYYEQYF	TGTGCCAGCAGTTCCGGGCCATACTACGAGCAGTACTTC
NA	TRBJ1-5	TRBV19	NA	CASTGVIGQPQHF	TGTGCCAGTACAGGGGTGATAGGTCAGCCCCAGCATTTT
NA	TRBJ2-1	TRBV15	NA	CATSRARVEQFF	TGTGCCACCAGCAGAGCCAGAGTTGAGCAGTTCTTC
NA	TRBJ1-1	TRBV3-1/TRBV3-2	NA	CASSLRQSPGTEAFF	TGTGCCAGCAGCCTTAGACAGTCCCCGGGGACTGAAGCTTTCTTT
NA	TRBJ1-1	TRBV29-1	NA	CSVEGGREAFF	TGCAGCGTTGAGGGGGGGCGGGAAGCTTTCTTT
few	TRBJ2-3	TRBV7-2	NA	CASSFGAVDTQYF	TGTGCCAGCAGCTTCGGGGCTGTAGATACGCAGTATTTT
NA	TRBJ1-3	TRBV5-4	TRBD1	CASTRGGGNTIYF	TGTGCCAGCACTCGAGGGGGCGGAAACACCATATATTTT
once	TRBJ1-5	TRBV27	NA	CASTQVQGSQPQHF	TGTGCCAGCACCCAGGTGCAGGGGAGTCAGCCCCAGCATTTT
NA	TRBJ1-5	TRBV27	NA	CASSPGNQPQHF	TGTGCCAGCAGTCCGGGCAATCAGCCCCAGCATTTT
NA	TRBJ1-4	TRBV9	NA	CASSVGATNEKLFF	TGTGCCAGCAGCGTAGGAGCGACTAATGAAAAACTGTTTTTT
NA	TRBJ1-3	TRBV18	NA	CASSRSRERGNTIYF	TGTGCCAGCTCACGATCCCGGGAGAGAGGAAACACCATATATTTT
NA	TRBJ1-2	TRBV5-6	NA	CASSLWGLLGYGYTF	TGTGCCAGCAGCTTGTGGGGGCTTCTGGGCTATGGCTACACCTTC
NA	TRBJ2-2	TRBV7-2	NA	CASRASAGAGTGELFF	TGTGCCAGCAGAGCTTCTGCAGGGGCAGGGACCGGGGAGCTGTTTTTT
NA	TRBJ1-2	TRBV6-5	NA	CASTSEYGYTF	TGTGCCAGCACTTCAGAGTATGGCTACACCTTC
NA	TRBJ2-3	TRBV9	TRBD2	CASSVGAGAPDTQYF	TGTGCCAGCAGCGTAGGAGCGGGGGCCCCAGATACGCAGTATTTT
NA	TRBJ2-3	TRBV7-2	NA	CASSLLSGRTDTQYF	TGTGCCAGCAGCTTACTTAGCGGCCGCACAGATACGCAGTATTTT
NA	TRBJ2-7	TRBV10-3	TRBD1	CASGRGQGTYEQYF	TGTGCCAGCGGCCGGGGACAGGGAACCTACGAGCAGTACTTC
NA	TRBJ2-7	TRBV27	TRBD2	CASSGGTSGDYEQYF	TGTGCCAGCAGCGGGGGGACTAGCGGGGACTACGAGCAGTACTTC
few	TRBJ2-3	TRBV5-1	TRBD2	CASSLVGTSGVGTDTQYF	TGCGCCAGCAGCTTGGTCGGGACTAGCGGGGTGGGCACAGATACGCAGTATTTT
NA	TRBJ1-1	TRBV12-5	NA	CASGLPEMGPNTEAFF	TGTGCTAGTGGTTTGCCGGAAATGGGCCCGAACACTGAAGCTTTCTTT
NA	TRBJ1-4	TRBV5-6	NA	CASSLDRVEKLFF	TGTGCCAGCAGCTTGGACAGGGTTGAAAAACTGTTTTTT
NA	TRBJ1-5	TRBV19	TRBD1	CASSIGDSQPQHF	TGTGCCAGTAGTATAGGGGACAGTCAGCCCCAGCATTTT
NA	TRBJ1-1	TRBV5-1	NA	CASSLAGGSFDTEAFF	TGCGCCAGCAGCTTGGCCGGCGGGAGTTTCGACACTGAAGCTTTCTTT
NA	TRBJ1-6	TRBV25-1	NA	CASSEENGSYNSPLHF	TGTGCCAGCAGTGAAGAGAACGGGTCCTATAATTCACCCCTCCACTTT
NA	TRBJ2-7	TRBV28	NA	CASRAYEQYF	TGTGCCAGCAGGGCTTACGAGCAGTACTTC
once	TRBJ2-1	TRBV19	NA	CASSISGDRYNEQFF	TGTGCCAGTAGTATTTCGGGGGATCGTTACAATGAGCAGTTCTTC
NA	TRBJ2-4	TRBV7-2	NA	CASSPAGPPGAQYF	TGTGCCAGCAGCCCCGCGGGGCCTCCTGGGGCTCAGTACTTC
NA	TRBJ2-3	TRBV30	TRBD1	CACQRDRRTDTQYF	TGTGCCTGTCAGAGGGACAGACGGACAGATACGCAGTATTTT
few	TRBJ1-1	TRBV25-1	TRBD1	CASSGRGRNTEAFF	TGTGCCAGCAGTGGCAGGGGGCGGAACACTGAAGCTTTCTTT
NA	TRBJ2-7	TRBV6-5	TRBD1	CASSKQSGTGYEQYF	TGTGCCAGCAGCAAACAATCGGGGACAGGGTACGAGCAGTACTTC
NA	TRBJ1-5	TRBV3-1/TRBV3-2	NA	CASSQGVARSGQPQHF	TGTGCCAGCAGCCAAGGGGTTGCGAGGTCGGGTCAGCCCCAGCATTTT
NA	TRBJ2-7	TRBV19	NA	CASSTPPGIGGTYEQYF	TGTGCCAGTAGTACGCCTCCCGGGATAGGGGGAACCTACGAGCAGTACTTC
once	TRBJ2-7	TRBV6-5	NA	CASSKLTYEQYF	TGTGCCAGCTCGAAGCTTACCTACGAGCAGTACTTC
NA	TRBJ1-4	TRBV5-4	TRBD1	CASSFRTGGGNEKLFF	TGTGCCAGCAGCTTTAGGACAGGGGGAGGTAATGAAAAACTGTTTTTT
NA	TRBJ1-2	TRBV18	NA	CASSPAIDDGYTF	TGTGCCAGCTCCCCGGCAATTGACGATGGCTACACCTTC
NA	TRBJ1-2	TRBV4-3	NA	CASSQDRKGYGYTF	TGCGCCAGCAGCCAAGACAGGAAAGGCTATGGCTACACCTTC
NA	TRBJ2-7	TRBV21-1	NA	CARGGTGGGSYEQYF	TGTGCCAGGGGGGGGACAGGCGGAGGGTCCTACGAGCAGTACTTC
NA	TRBJ2-7	TRBV28	NA	CASSPPDYYEQYF	TGTGCCAGCAGTCCTCCAGATTACTACGAGCAGTACTTC
once	TRBJ2-3	TRBV29-1	NA	CSVHPRRQRPSPDTQYF	TGCAGCGTTCACCCCAGAAGACAGCGCCCCTCCCCAGATACGCAGTATTTT
once	TRBJ1-4	TRBV27	NA	CASSRRTDEKLFF	TGTGCCAGCAGTCGGCGGACAGATGAAAAACTGTTTTTT
NA	TRBJ2-4	TRBV2	TRBD1	CASRRTGGEAKNIQYF	TGTGCCAGCAGGAGGACAGGGGGCGAAGCCAAAAACATTCAGTACTTC
NA	TRBJ2-2	TRBV5-1	TRBD2	CASSLAMTSGGPYSNTGELFF	TGCGCCAGCAGCTTGGCGATGACTAGCGGGGGGCCCTATTCGAACACCGGGGAGCTGTTTTTT
once	TRBJ1-1	TRBV19	NA	CASSLWWENTEAFF	TGTGCCAGTAGTCTATGGTGGGAGAACACTGAAGCTTTCTTT